The rows below give T cell receptor beta chains drawn from one sample of a study of blood T cell repertoires in COVID-19. Generated by immunoSEQ multiplex PCR, the TCRdb table keeps only in-frame clones and is missing some. The repertoire has approximately 80,000 clones, around nine tenths of them found once; the top ten carry roughly 5%. Specimen: peripheral blood. These TCRs come from a man aged 40-49 years with acute or convalescent COVID-19. Each CDR3 is given with its conserved first and last residue. A D gene is named only where the DNA matches it firmly. Clone size, where shown, is once, few, many, or a class for clones that have expanded.

clone_size,d_call,v_call,j_call,cdr3_nt,cdr3_aa
-,TRBD2,TRBV2,TRBJ2-1,TGTGCCAGCACCGGTAGCGGGAGGCCCGACAATGAGCAGTTCTTC,CASTGSGRPDNEQFF
few,-,TRBV2,TRBJ1-6,TGTGCCAGCGCCCATGGGGGGTATAATTCACCCCTCCACTTT,CASAHGGYNSPLHF
-,-,TRBV7-6,TRBJ1-4,TGTGCCAGCAGTCAACTTACAGGGATTGAAAAACTGTTTTTT,CASSQLTGIEKLFF
-,-,TRBV18,TRBJ1-2,TGTGCCAGCTCACCACCTGGGGGGACTCCCTATGGCTACACCTTC,CASSPPGGTPYGYTF
-,TRBD1,TRBV30,TRBJ1-2,TGTGCCTGGACCCCGGGACAGGGGTCGAATGGCTACACCTTC,CAWTPGQGSNGYTF
-,-,TRBV2,TRBJ1-2,TGTGCCAGCAAGCCCATGGACACCTATGGCTACACCTTC,CASKPMDTYGYTF
-,TRBD2,TRBV24-1,TRBJ2-2,TGTGCCACCAGTGATTTTCTAGCGGGAGCTGAAACCGGGGAGCTGTTTTTT,CATSDFLAGAETGELFF
few,TRBD1,TRBV2,TRBJ1-2,TGTGCCAGCAGTCGGGACAGGGGTTACTATGGCTACACCTTC,CASSRDRGYYGYTF
-,-,TRBV6-5,TRBJ2-5,TGTGCCAGCAGCCACCTGGACTTCCGAGAGACCCAGTACTTC,CASSHLDFRETQYF
-,TRBD1,TRBV6-6,TRBJ1-2,TGTGCCAGCAGCCGAGGACAGGGGGGCAACTATGGCTACACCTTC,CASSRGQGGNYGYTF
-,TRBD2,TRBV20-1,TRBJ2-1,TGCAGTGCTAGTGCGGGAGTAGGAAATGAGCAGTTCTTC,CSASAGVGNEQFF
-,-,TRBV3-1/TRBV3-2,TRBJ1-1,TGTGCCAGCAGCCAAGATCTAGGAGTCGGCACTGAAGCTTTCTTT,CASSQDLGVGTEAFF
-,-,TRBV27,TRBJ2-3,TGTGCCAGCAGCCACTCGAATGAAGATACGCAGTATTTT,CASSHSNEDTQYF
once,TRBD1,TRBV27,TRBJ1-1,TGTGCCAGCAGTCCCTACACAGGGGGAAGGACTGAAGCTTTCTTT,CASSPYTGGRTEAFF
-,-,TRBV29-1,TRBJ2-5,TGCAGCGTTGGACTAGGCGCCCAAGAGACCCAGTACTTC,CSVGLGAQETQYF
-,-,TRBV12-3/TRBV12-4,TRBJ2-7,TGTGCCAGCGGGGACTCCCCCTACGAGCAGTACTTC,CASGDSPYEQYF
-,TRBD1,TRBV19,TRBJ1-2,TGTGCCAGTAGTATCTGGGACAGGGATGGCTACACCTTC,CASSIWDRDGYTF
-,TRBD2,TRBV4-1,TRBJ2-7,TGCGCCAGCAGCCAAGATAGGCGGGAGGGCTACGAGCAGTACTTC,CASSQDRREGYEQYF
-,TRBD1,TRBV24-1,TRBJ2-1,TGTGCCACCAGTGATTGGGGAACAGGGGGATACAATGAGCAGTTCTTC,CATSDWGTGGYNEQFF
-,TRBD1,TRBV7-2,TRBJ1-2,TGTGCCAGCAGCCCAAAACAGGGGGTAGCTACTTCCTATGGCTACACCTTC,CASSPKQGVATSYGYTF
-,TRBD1,TRBV3-1/TRBV3-2,TRBJ2-3,TGTGCCAGCAGCCAAGATCTGGACAGGGGGAGAGATACGCAGTATTTT,CASSQDLDRGRDTQYF
-,TRBD2,TRBV5-8,TRBJ2-1,TGTGCCAGCAGCCCGGGGACTAGCGCATACAATGAGCAGTTCTTC,CASSPGTSAYNEQFF
-,TRBD1,TRBV7-9,TRBJ1-2,TGTGCCAGCAGCCCGTGGGGACAGATTATCTTTGGCTACACCTTC,CASSPWGQIIFGYTF
-,TRBD1,TRBV30,TRBJ1-2,TGTGCCTGGACAGGGGGTAACTATGGCTACACCTTC,CAWTGGNYGYTF
-,TRBD1,TRBV4-1,TRBJ1-1,TGCGCCAGCAGCCAACCTCCGGGACAGGGATTACTAACTGAAGCTTTCTTT,CASSQPPGQGLLTEAFF
-,TRBD1,TRBV5-8,TRBJ2-5,TGTGCCAGCAGCCCAGGACAGGCGAGGGAGACCCAGTACTTC,CASSPGQARETQYF
-,TRBD2,TRBV19,TRBJ2-1,TGTGCCAGTAGTACCCAGACTAGCGGCTGGGTCAATGAGCAGTTCTTC,CASSTQTSGWVNEQFF
-,-,TRBV20-1,TRBJ2-7,TGCAGTGCTAGAGATAACGAGCAGTACTTC,CSARDNEQYF
-,-,TRBV4-1,TRBJ1-2,TGCGCCAGCAGCCCGGGAGTCGGGGAGAACTATGGCTACACCTTC,CASSPGVGENYGYTF
-,TRBD1,TRBV30,TRBJ2-5,TGTGCCTGGAGGGGACAGGGGGGGACCCAGTACTTC,CAWRGQGGTQYF
-,TRBD1,TRBV6-5,TRBJ1-1,TGTGCCAGCACTTCCAGGGGGTTGGAGGAGGCTGAAGCTTTCTTT,CASTSRGLEEAEAFF
-,-,TRBV6-4,TRBJ2-1,TGTGCCAGCAGTGCCTCCGGGACTCCCCCGCCGGAGGAGCAGTTCTTC,CASSASGTPPPEEQFF
-,-,TRBV13,TRBJ2-2,TGTGCCAGCAGGCTCGCGGCCGGGGAGCTGTTTTTT,CASRLAAGELFF
-,-,TRBV12-3/TRBV12-4,TRBJ1-2,TGTGCCAGCAGAAGGACAGCTAACTATGGCTACACCTTC,CASRRTANYGYTF
-,TRBD1,TRBV9,TRBJ1-6,TGTGCCAGCAGCGCTACCGGGACAGAAAATTCACCCCTCCACTTT,CASSATGTENSPLHF
-,-,TRBV30,TRBJ1-3,TGTGCCTGGGAAAAAGACAGGACCTCTGGAAACACCATATATTTT,CAWEKDRTSGNTIYF
-,-,TRBV13,TRBJ1-1,TGTGCCAGCAGCTTAGACATTTCTTCTGAAGCTTTCTTT,CASSLDISSEAFF
-,TRBD1,TRBV10-3,TRBJ1-2,TGTGCCATCAGTGACTGGGACAGGATAGCTAACTATGGCTACACCTTC,CAISDWDRIANYGYTF
-,TRBD2,TRBV5-1,TRBJ2-5,TGCGCCAGCAGCACCAGTAGCGGGAGAACGGGGGAGACCCAGTACTTC,CASSTSSGRTGETQYF
-,-,TRBV4-1,TRBJ2-3,TGCGCCAGCAGCCAAGAGGGGGGAGATACGCAGTATTTT,CASSQEGGDTQYF
-,-,TRBV19,TRBJ1-5,TGTGCCAGTACTCCCGGGACAAACAATCAGCCCCAGCATTTT,CASTPGTNNQPQHF
-,-,TRBV6-5,TRBJ1-1,TGTGCCAGCAGGCGACATGACGTGAACACTGAAGCTTTCTTT,CASRRHDVNTEAFF
few,-,TRBV11-3,TRBJ1-2,TGTGCCAGCAGCCTTGACGGACAGATGCCTTCCGGCTACACCTTC,CASSLDGQMPSGYTF
-,TRBD1,TRBV5-4,TRBJ2-7,TGTGCCAGCTCCTCCAAGGGGGCTGATAGGGAGCAGTACTTC,CASSSKGADREQYF
-,TRBD2,TRBV10-2,TRBJ2-1,TGCGCCAGCACTAATAGCGGGACCGTTTTTTACAATGAGCAGTTCTTC,CASTNSGTVFYNEQFF
-,TRBD2,TRBV29-1,TRBJ2-3,TGCAGCGTTGAGGGGACGGAGGGGCTAGCGGGGCCCACAGATACGCAGTATTTT,CSVEGTEGLAGPTDTQYF
-,-,TRBV7-9,TRBJ2-7,TGTGCCAGCAGCTCTGCTTCGTCGGGAGTCCCCTACGAGCAGTACTTC,CASSSASSGVPYEQYF
-,TRBD1,TRBV7-2,TRBJ2-3,TGTGCCAGCAGCGGGCGGGACAGGGGAAGGGCAGATACGCAGTATTTT,CASSGRDRGRADTQYF
-,-,TRBV6-6,TRBJ2-5,TGTGCCAGCAGATATAGCGCGCAAGAGACCCAGTACTTC,CASRYSAQETQYF
-,-,TRBV7-8,TRBJ2-7,TGTGCCAGCAGCTATCCCGACTACTCTGGCGAGCAGTACTTC,CASSYPDYSGEQYF
few,-,TRBV19,TRBJ1-1,TGTGCCAGTAGTCCCGCAGACAACCCGGCCTTCTTT,CASSPADNPAFF
-,-,TRBV27,TRBJ1-3,TGTGCCAGCAGCCCCTTTGGTGGCTTCTCTGGAAACACCATATATTTT,CASSPFGGFSGNTIYF
-,TRBD2,TRBV6-1,TRBJ2-1,TGTGCCAGCAGTGAAGTTTCCCTCCGGGTAGCGGGTTTGGGATTTGAGCAGTTCTTC,CASSEVSLRVAGLGFEQFF
-,-,TRBV3-1/TRBV3-2,TRBJ1-1,TGTGCCAGCAGCCAAGGGGGGCTCACTGAAGCTTTCTTT,CASSQGGLTEAFF
-,-,TRBV30,TRBJ1-6,TGTGCCTGGAGTAGCGGGTCCTATAATTCACCCCTCCACTTT,CAWSSGSYNSPLHF
-,-,TRBV30,TRBJ1-6,TGTGCCTGGAGTGTTAACAGTTTGAATTCACCCCTCCACTTT,CAWSVNSLNSPLHF
-,-,TRBV30,TRBJ1-4,TGTGCCTGCTCAGGTGCAACTAATGAAAAACTGTTTTTT,CACSGATNEKLFF